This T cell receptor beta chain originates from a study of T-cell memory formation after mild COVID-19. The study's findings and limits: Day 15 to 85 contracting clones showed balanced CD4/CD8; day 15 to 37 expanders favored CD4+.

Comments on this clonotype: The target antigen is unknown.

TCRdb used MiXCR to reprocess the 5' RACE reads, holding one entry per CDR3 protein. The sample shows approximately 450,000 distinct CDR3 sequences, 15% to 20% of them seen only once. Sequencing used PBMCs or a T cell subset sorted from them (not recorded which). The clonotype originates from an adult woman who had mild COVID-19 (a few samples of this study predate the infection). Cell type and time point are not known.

The CDR3 sequence: CASSLNDGSEAFF. The CDR3 nucleotides are TGTGCCAGCAGCTTAAATGATGGGTCTGAAGCTTTCTTT. V usage is TRBV11-3 and J usage is TRBJ1-1; D remains ambiguous. V lost 2 bases to trimming and J lost 6 bases, with 10 bases between them. CDR1 is SGHNT and CDR2 is YENEEA in the germline V gene. The CDR3 extends over 13 amino acids. Full variable domain (outside the CDR3, taken from reference TRBV11-3 and TRBJ1-1): EAGVVQSPRYKIIEKKQPVAFWCNPISGHNTLYWYLQNLGQGPELLIRYENEEAVDDSQLPKDRFSAERLKGVDSTLKIQPAELGDSAVYLCASSLNDGSEAFFGQGTRLTVV.